These 22 T cell receptor beta chains share one sample of origin, sequenced in a study of shared clonotypes between healthy human individuals. Only in-frame clones appear in the TCRdb table, and some are missing; sequencing was by immunoSEQ multiplex PCR. The profile covers about 1 million clones, with about 80% appearing a single time and 1.4% taken by the ten largest. Sequencing was carried out using memory CD4+ T cells sorted from blood. The subset was: CD45RA-negative fraction. These receptors originate from a young man in good health.

This sequence joins TRBV30 and TRBJ2-3; TRBD2 matches at 8 bases. Trimming took 4 bases from V and 6 from J; bases not matched to a gene: 9. The CDR3 sequence is 14 residues long. Per the germline V gene, CDR1 is GTSNPN and CDR2 is SVGIG (reference sequence). The CDR3 loop is CAWNPGGGSDTQYF. In DNA form, the CDR3 reads TGTGCCTGGAACCCGGGGGGGGGTTCGGATACGCAGTATTTT. The variable domain in full, completed from reference TRBV30 and TRBJ2-3, reads SQTIHQWPATLVQPVGSPLSLECTVEGTSNPNLYWYRQAAGRGLQLLFYSVGIGQISSEVPQNLSASRPQDRQFILSSKKLLLSDSGFYLCAWNPGGGSDTQYFGPGTRLTVL.

This rearrangement joins TRBV5-1 to TRBJ1-2; 8 bases fit TRBD1. The V and J ends lost 1 base and 3 bases, in that order; junction bases with no gene match: 2. The CDR3 sequence is 14 residues long. Germline V gene data show CDR1 as SGHRS and CDR2 as YFSETQ. The CDR3 bases are TGCGCCAGCAGCTTGTGGGGACAGGACTATGGCTACACCTTC. Translation gives CASSLWGQDYGYTF.

This clone was seen a few times. V and J are TRBV15 and TRBJ2-3, with D possibly being TRBD2 (5 bases). CDR1 is LNHNV, CDR2 YYDKDF, per germline (reference sequence). This CDR3 contains 14 residues. The V gene lost 8 bases and the J gene lost 0 bases, with 12 bases spanning the gap. In nucleotides, the CDR3 is TGTGCCACCGGGAAGGGCGGGAGCACAGATACGCAGTATTTT. Translated, it gives CATGKGGSTDTQYF.

The rearrangement links TRBV7-2 to TRBJ2-5; D is uncertain. CDR1 is SGHTA, CDR2 FQGNSA, per germline. The CDR3 is made up of 15 amino acids. Deletions cut 5 bases from V and 7 bases from J, with 20 bases between. The CDR3 DNA follows: TGTGCCAGCAGCCTCTCCCCCCCTCCCGTTGGGACCCAGTACTTC. Translation gives CASSLSPPPVGTQYF.

This clone was recorded a few times. The V gene is TRBV5-5, the J gene TRBJ2-5; the D gene is possibly TRBD1 (6 bases). This CDR3 contains 15 residues. V lost 2 bases, J lost 0 bases, and 11 bases lay in between. Germline loops: CDR1 SGHKS, CDR2 YYEKEE (reference sequence). Here the CDR3 reads CASSLLYRDQETQYF. In DNA form, the CDR3 reads TGTGCCAGCAGCTTACTGTACAGGGACCAAGAGACCCAGTACTTC.

The chain couples TRBV5-1 to TRBJ1-2, with 12 bases matching TRBD1. There are 16 residues in the CDR3. Germline V lookup: CDR1 SGHRS, CDR2 YFSETQ. J was trimmed by 5 bases and V by 1 base; bases with no gene match: 6. CDR3 nucleotides: TGCGCCAGCAGCTTGTCTCCGGGACAGGGGGCGTATGGCTACACCTTC. Its translation: CASSLSPGQGAYGYTF.

A word on this clone: This CDR3 is also generated by other DNA sequences in the sample. This sequence joins TRBV29-1 and TRBJ2-5, with a tentative D call TRBD2 (6 bases). Germline assignment: CDR1 SQVTM and CDR2 ANQGSEA. Trimming took off 6 bases at V and 1 base at J, with 9 bases between the two ends. The CDR3 is made up of 12 amino acids. CDR3 protein: CSVGGVQETQYF. The CDR3 nucleotides are TGCAGCGTCGGCGGGGTCCAAGAGACCCAGTACTTC.

The V call is TRBV11-2, the J call TRBJ2-1, with a tentative D call TRBD2 (5 bases). CDR1 SGHAT and CDR2 FQNNGV come from the germline V gene. V lost 3 bases and J lost 9, with 15 bases in between. The CDR3 spans 14 residues. The CDR3 sequence: CASSFSDLALEQFF. The CDR3 region has the DNA TGTGCCAGCAGCTTCTCGGACCTAGCACTTGAGCAGTTCTTC. Full variable domain (outside the CDR3, taken from reference TRBV11-2 and TRBJ2-1): EAGVAQSPRYKIIEKRQSVAFWCNPISGHATLYWYQQILGQGPKLLIQFQNNGVVDDSQLPKDRFSAERLKGVDSTLKIQPAKLEDSAVYLCASSFSDLALEQFFGPGTRLTVL.

Remarks on this clone: Within the sample, other DNA sequences also encode this same CDR3. The chain joins TRBV5-1 to TRBJ2-5, with 8 bases matching TRBD1. The J segment lost 2 bases and the V segment lost 1 base, leaving 1 base of the junction unmatched. Germline CDR1 is SGHRS and CDR2 is YFSETQ. CDR3 size: 14 residues. CDR3 DNA: TGCGCCAGCAGCTTGAACAGGGGGCAAGAGACCCAGTACTTC. Protein product: CASSLNRGQETQYF. Combining the CDR3 with reference TRBV5-1 and TRBJ2-5 gives the whole variable domain KAGVTQTPRYLIKTRGQQVTLSCSPISGHRSVSWYQQTPGQGLQFLFEYFSETQRNKGNFPGRFSGRQFSNSRSEMNVSTLELGDSALYLCASSLNRGQETQYFGPGTRLLVL.

This clone has only one observation. The rearrangement uses TRBV5-1 and TRBJ2-1; 9 nucleotides agree with TRBD1. V lost 5 bases, J lost 4 bases, and 4 bases stayed unmatched. CDR1 and CDR2 from the germline V gene are SGHRS and YFSETQ. The CDR3 loop spans 14 amino acids. The DNA of the CDR3 is TGCGCCAGCAGTCGGGACAGGGAATACAATGAGCAGTTCTTC. Its protein product is CASSRDREYNEQFF.

On this clone: A far larger clone is just one base off, so this is likely a read error. Other DNA sequences in this specimen translate into the identical CDR3. The J gene is TRBJ2-7, the V gene TRBV6-5, with D possibly being TRBD1 (6 bases). The germline CDR1 and CDR2 sequences are MNHEY and SVGAGI. The V and J ends lost 2 bases and 3 bases respectively, with 8 bases between them. This CDR3 comprises 13 residues. CDR3 nucleotides: TGTGCCAGCAGTTACGGACAGAGCTACGAGCAGTACTTC. Residues: CASSYGQSYEQYF.

The rearrangement uses TRBV2 and TRBJ1-1, with unresolved D. Between the trimmed V and J ends, which lost 4 bases and 6 bases, there was a span of 15 bases. The V gene's germline CDR1 is SNHLY and CDR2 FYNNEI. This CDR3 region has 14 residues. The CDR3 spells CASSAGSRQSEAFF. The CDR3 DNA sequence: TGTGCCAGCAGTGCCGGCTCGCGGCAATCTGAAGCTTTCTTT.

This clone appeared once. The V and J genes are TRBV10-1 and TRBJ1-6; TRBD1 agrees at 7 bases. Germline values: CDR1 WNHNN, CDR2 SYGVQD (reference sequence). Trimming took 5 bases from V and 5 from J; bases not matched to a gene: 3. The CDR3 is made up of 14 amino acids. CDR3 nucleotides: TGCGCCAGCAGTAGGGACAGCAATAATTCACCCCTCCACTTT. This gives the protein CASSRDSNNSPLHF.

The J gene is TRBJ1-5, the V gene TRBV29-1; the D is unclear. CDR3 length equals 13 residues. Trimming removed 6 bases from V and 0 bases from J, with 9 bases in between. CDR1 is SQVTM, CDR2 ANQGSEA, per germline. The CDR3 region has the DNA TGCAGCGTCGGCGCAGATAGCAATCAGCCCCAGCATTTT. It codes for CSVGADSNQPQHF.

The rearrangement links TRBV15 to TRBJ1-2; TRBD1 is a possible D gene (5 bases). V lost 5 bases, J lost 4 bases, and 20 bases lay in between. The CDR3 extends over 16 amino acids. Germline loops: CDR1 LNHNV, CDR2 YYDKDF (reference sequence). Here the CDR3 reads CATSPPRGRTSYGYTF. CDR3 DNA: TGTGCCACCAGCCCCCCTCGGGGCAGGACCTCCTATGGCTACACCTTC.

The rearrangement uses TRBV7-2 and TRBJ1-3; D perhaps matches TRBD1 (5 bases). The CDR3 is 13 amino acids. The ends were cut back, 3 bases at V and 7 bases at J, with 10 bases in the middle. From germline, CDR1 is SGHTA and CDR2 FQGNSA. CDR3 loop: CASSFAGTNTIYF. The CDR3 region has the DNA TGTGCCAGCAGCTTCGCTGGGACGAACACCATATATTTT.

The chain combines TRBV5-4 with TRBJ2-5; D is unresolved. CDR3 length equals 15 residues. Trimming took off 2 bases at V and 2 bases at J, with 13 bases between the two ends. The germline V gene encodes CDR1 SGHNT and CDR2 YYREEE (reference sequence). Here the CDR3 reads CASSFVGLRQETQYF. The CDR3 DNA reads as TGTGCCAGCAGCTTCGTAGGATTACGGCAAGAGACCCAGTACTTC.

The chain links TRBV14 to TRBJ2-3; no clear D gene. The CDR3 is 15 amino acids. Trimming stripped 4 bases from V and 1 base from J, with 12 bases between. Germline CDR1 SGHDN, CDR2 FVKESK. CDR3 sequence: CASSPLGYGTDTQYF. The CDR3 nucleotides read TGTGCCAGCAGCCCCCTGGGTTACGGCACAGATACGCAGTATTTT.

This chain joins TRBV19 and TRBJ2-5; 10 bases are a match to TRBD1. The CDR3 covers 15 residues. With 5 bases clipped from V and 2 bases from J, the junction kept 5 bases outside the gene matches. Germline lookup yields CDR1 LNHDA and CDR2 SQIVND (reference sequence). This CDR3 is CASSGDRGTQETQYF. CDR3 nucleotides: TGTGCCAGTAGTGGGGACAGGGGAACTCAAGAGACCCAGTACTTC. Combining the CDR3 with reference TRBV19 and TRBJ2-5 gives the whole variable domain DGGITQSPKYLFRKEGQNVTLSCEQNLNHDAMYWYRQDPGQGLRLIYYSQIVNDFQKGDIAEGYSVSREKKESFPLTVTSAQKNPTAFYLCASSGDRGTQETQYFGPGTRLLVL.

The rearrangement links TRBV5-1 to TRBJ1-1, with TRBD1 matching over 7 bases. Germline values: CDR1 SGHRS, CDR2 YFSETQ. This CDR3 has 15 residues. V lost 7 bases and J lost 1; bases outside the gene matches: 10. CDR3 sequence reads: CASFRGDRENTEAFF. In DNA form, the CDR3 reads TGCGCCAGCTTTAGGGGGGACAGAGAGAACACTGAAGCTTTCTTT.

The chain uses TRBV25-1 and TRBJ2-1; D is perhaps TRBD1 (5 bases). This CDR3 is built from 11 residues. In germline, CDR1 is MGHDK, CDR2 SYGVNS. V lost 5 bases and J lost 7, with 6 bases in between. The CDR3 coding sequence is TGTGCCAGCAGTAAGGGGAATGAGCAGTTCTTC. Its protein is CASSKGNEQFF. The complete variable domain, with remaining parts taken from reference TRBV25-1 and TRBJ2-1, reads EADIYQTPRYLVIGTGKKITLECSQTMGHDKMYWYQQDPGMELHLIHYSYGVNSTEKGDLSSESTVSRIRTEHFPLTLESARPSHTSQYLCASSKGNEQFFGPGTRLTVL.

Only one count was recorded for this clone. This sample also contains other DNA sequences that code for the same CDR3. The V and J genes are TRBV19 and TRBJ1-6; TRBD1 matches 7 bases. CDR1 and CDR2 (germline): LNHDA, SQIVND (reference sequence). CDR3 length equals 15 residues. J gave up 0 bases and V 9 bases, and 5 bases lay outside the gene matches. CDR3 sequence reads: CASRGDSSYNSPLHF. The CDR3 nucleotides read TGTGCCAGCAGGGGGGATAGCTCCTATAATTCACCCCTCCACTTT.